Listed here are 5 T cell receptor beta chains from one sample, sequenced in a study of CD8+CD57+ T cells in acquired aplastic anemia. Whoever was chosen for sequencing had shown CD8+CD57+ cell expansion by flow cytometry. Genomic DNA was employed as the template in profiling TCR beta VDJ and CDR3. TCRdb used MiXCR to reprocess the reads, holding one entry per CDR3 protein. The table has 160,000 or so distinct CDR3 sequences, around half seen once. Sequenced input: sorted CD4+, CD8+, or CD8+CD57+ T cells (not recorded which) from PBMCs. The origin of the receptors is a human donor with aplastic anemia.

The V and J genes are TRBV4-2 and TRBJ2-5; 9 bases fit TRBD1. The closer fit of TRBJ2-7 to the DNA end suggests the J call may be wrong. The germline CDR1 and CDR2 sequences are LGHNA and YNFKEQ. CDR3 length: 17 residues. CDR3 sequence: CASSQDLAGTGNYEQYF. Written as DNA, the CDR3 is TGTGCCAGCAGCCAAGATCTTGCCGGGACAGGGAACTACGAGCAGTACTTC.

This clonotype was picked up many times. This chain joins TRBV2 and TRBJ1-1; tentatively, D is TRBD1 (5 bases). Germline-derived CDR1 and CDR2 are SNHLY and FYNNEI. Deletions cut 2 bases from V and 9 bases from J, with 19 bases between. The CDR3 is 15 amino acids. The DNA for the CDR3 is TGTGCCAGCAGTGAATCGGGAGGGCGGGGACCCAAAGCTTTCTTT. It is translated as CASSESGGRGPKAFF.

This clonotype was seen at least ten times. The chain carries TRBV12-3 or TRBV12-4 and TRBJ1-2, with D possibly TRBD1 on 6 matching bases. The germline V and J ends were trimmed by 1 base and 8 bases, with 17 bases remaining between them. The CDR3 extends over 15 amino acids. CDR3 loop: CASSLGGAGGGGYTF. The CDR3 DNA follows: TGTGCCAGCAGTTTAGGGGGGGCAGGAGGCGGGGGCTACACCTTC.

A note on this clonotype: A clone one base away is much larger, so this may be a read error. The rearrangement links TRBV19 to TRBJ1-5; tentatively, D is TRBD1 (5 bases). The germline V and J ends were trimmed by 4 bases and 5 bases, with 15 bases remaining between them. Germline V lookup: CDR1 LNHDA, CDR2 SQIVND (reference sequence). The length of the CDR3 is 15 residues. CDR3 bases: TGTGCCAGTAGTACACGGGGTGGAGGGGATCAGCCCCAGCATTTT. This gives the protein CASSTRGGGDQPQHF.

This clonotype was counted only a few times. V usage is TRBV7-8 and J usage is TRBJ2-1; D uncertain. The CDR3 length is 12 residues. With 5 bases removed from V and 6 bases from J, the gap between germline ends came to 8 bases. Looked up from germline, CDR1 is SGHVS and CDR2 is FQNEAQ. The CDR3 sequence is CASSPIANEQFF. The CDR3 coding sequence is TGTGCCAGCAGCCCCATTGCCAATGAGCAGTTCTTC.